A single sample gave rise to the 32 T cell receptor beta chains below, sequenced in a study of blood T cell repertoires in COVID-19. Some clones are missing from TCRdb's copy, which holds only in-frame ones; the method was immunoSEQ multiplex PCR. The data show 55,000 to 75,000 clones, around 86% seen once. The sample taken for sequencing was peripheral blood. These receptors all come from a man aged 45-65 years with active COVID-19.

This clone was found a few times. The genes are TRBV5-1 and TRBJ1-1, with 8 bases fitting TRBD1. V shed 4 bases and J 8 bases; nucleotides not matched to a gene: 4. The V gene's germline CDR1 is SGHRS and CDR2 YFSETQ. CDR3 length: 12 residues. CDR3 sequence reads: CASSVTGEEAFF. CDR3 coding DNA: TGCGCCAGCAGCGTGACAGGGGAAGAAGCTTTCTTT.

This clone appeared once. The CDR3 protein is CASSPGLGAFF. DNA of the CDR3: TGTGCCAGCAGCCCCGGTCTGGGCGCTTTCTTT. V and J are TRBV2 and TRBJ1-1; D gene ambiguous. Germline V gives CDR1 SNHLY, CDR2 FYNNEI. The length of the CDR3 is 11 residues. The V end was cut by 6 bases, the J end by 11 bases, with 13 bases between.

The chain has TRBV7-8 and TRBJ2-1; D is perhaps TRBD1 (7 bases). The V gene lost 2 bases and the J gene lost 14 bases, with 25 bases spanning the gap. CDR1 and CDR2 from the germline V gene are SGHVS and FQNEAQ. This CDR3 spans 16 amino acids. The CDR3: CASSLRGLKQGGGKFF. The CDR3 DNA reads TGTGCCAGCAGCTTACGTGGTTTAAAACAAGGGGGCGGGAAGTTCTTC.

The rearrangement links TRBV14 to TRBJ2-3, with 8 nucleotides matching TRBD1. This CDR3 is 16 amino acids long. CDR1 and CDR2 (germline): SGHDN, FVKESK. V gave up 6 bases and J gave up 2 bases; unmatched junction bases: 10. CDR3 region: CASRQWTGITTDTQYF. CDR3 in DNA: TGTGCCAGCAGACAATGGACAGGGATCACCACAGATACGCAGTATTTT.

The gene calls are TRBV11-2 and TRBJ1-4; D is possibly TRBD1 (6 bases). The V gene's germline CDR1 is SGHAT and CDR2 FQNNGV. The CDR3 spans 16 residues. Trimming removed 5 bases at V and 7 bases at J, with 20 bases between. The CDR3 nucleotides are TGTGCCAGCAGCCCCCCGGGCGGGGGCCCTTTTGAAAAACTGTTTTTT. This gives the protein CASSPPGGGPFEKLFF.

The chain uses TRBV28 and TRBJ2-7; 13 bases are a match to TRBD2. Germline values: CDR1 MDHEN, CDR2 SYDVKM. Trimming removed 4 bases from V and 4 bases from J; junction bases left unmatched: 1. This CDR3 spans 14 amino acids. DNA for the CDR3: TGTGCCAGCAGTTCGGGACTAGCGGGATACGAGCAGTACTTC. Amino acid sequence: CASSSGLAGYEQYF.

The chain combines TRBV6-5 with TRBJ1-1; 9 bases fit TRBD1. With 6 bases clipped from V and 6 bases from J, the junction kept 11 bases outside the gene matches. Germline CDR1 is MNHEY and CDR2 is SVGAGI. The CDR3 has 15 residues. CDR3 DNA: TGTGCCAGCAGAAATCACAGGGGGCGAAACCCTGAAGCTTTCTTT. This encodes CASRNHRGRNPEAFF.

The sample holds one count of this clone. V and J are TRBV9 and TRBJ2-2; D possibly corresponds to TRBD2 (5 bases). The CDR3 extends over 13 amino acids. V was trimmed by 4 bases and J by 7 bases, leaving 11 bases between them. Per germline, CDR1 SGDLS and CDR2 YYNGEE. The CDR3 DNA is TGTGCCAGCAGCCTACTAGAAGGCGGGGAGCTGTTTTTT. It specifies CASSLLEGGELFF.

DNA of the CDR3: TGTGCCAGCAGCCAAACCAGGGACAAGGGTGGGAAGACCCAGTACTTC. Its translation: CASSQTRDKGGKTQYF. The V call is TRBV7-2, the J call TRBJ2-5; D might be TRBD1 (6 bases). CDR1 and CDR2 (germline): SGHTA, FQGNSA. The CDR3 length is 16 residues. The V gene lost 5 bases and the J gene lost 6 bases, with 22 bases spanning the gap. Full variable domain (remainder filled in from reference TRBV7-2 and TRBJ2-5): GAGVSQSPSNKVTEKGKDVELRCDPISGHTALYWYRQSLGQGLEFLIYFQGNSAPDKSGLPSDRFSAERTGGSVSTLTIQRTQQEDSAVYLCASSQTRDKGGKTQYFGPGTRLLVL.

This clone appeared a few times. The chain couples TRBV5-4 to TRBJ1-2; TRBD1 is a possible D gene (5 bases). CDR1 and CDR2 from the germline V gene are SGHNT and YYREEE (reference sequence). Trimming shortened V by 3 bases and J by 3 bases, and 12 bases separated the two germline ends. The CDR3 sequence is 14 residues long. In DNA form, the CDR3 reads TGTGCCAGCAGCTCGTGGAGGGGTGACTATGGCTACACCTTC. It encodes CASSSWRGDYGYTF.

This rearrangement joins TRBV6-2 or TRBV6-3 to TRBJ2-5; 9 positions match TRBD2. Per the germline V gene, CDR1 is MNHEY and CDR2 is SVGEGT. The CDR3 spans 15 residues. V was clipped by 6 bases and J by 5 bases; unmatched bases: 10. In DNA, the CDR3 is TGTGCCAGCAGCCTAGCGGGACTGCCCCGGGAGACCCAGTACTTC. Encoded protein: CASSLAGLPRETQYF.

This chain joins TRBV2 and TRBJ2-3, with 11 bases fitting TRBD2. The germline gives CDR1 SNHLY, CDR2 FYNNEI. The J segment lost 4 bases and the V segment lost 6 bases, leaving 6 bases of the junction unmatched. The CDR3 has 15 residues. CDR3 loop: CASRLLAGGPDTQYF. The CDR3 DNA reads as TGTGCCAGCAGACTCCTAGCGGGAGGCCCAGATACGCAGTATTTT.

This chain uses TRBV4-1 with TRBJ1-5, with unresolved D. Germline values: CDR1 MGHRA, CDR2 YSYEKL. This CDR3 region has 16 residues. Trimming took off 0 bases at V and 2 bases at J, with 11 bases between the two ends. The CDR3 region is CASSQDGGFGNQPQHF. The CDR3 DNA follows: TGCGCCAGCAGCCAAGACGGCGGTTTTGGCAATCAGCCCCAGCATTTT.

The rearrangement joins TRBV7-2 to TRBJ2-7, with D perhaps matching TRBD2 (5 bases). CDR1 is SGHTA and CDR2 is FQGNSA in the germline V gene. V dropped 5 bases and J dropped 2 bases, with 16 bases sitting between them. This CDR3 region has 15 residues. CDR3 DNA: TGTGCCAGCAGCGGAAGAGGGTACGGCGCCTACGAGCAGTACTTC. Translating gives CASSGRGYGAYEQYF.

V gene TRBV6-5 combines with J gene TRBJ1-5; D is ambiguous. CDR1 and CDR2 (germline): MNHEY, SVGAGI. This CDR3 spans 13 amino acids. Between the trimmed V and J ends, which lost 3 bases and 7 bases, there was a span of 10 bases. The CDR3 DNA is TGTGCCAGCAGTTATCGTGCGGGGCAGCCCCAGCATTTT. Encoded protein: CASSYRAGQPQHF.

V gene TRBV11-2 combines with J gene TRBJ2-7; 9 bases are a match to TRBD2. The CDR3 has 15 amino acids. The junction had 5 bases not matched to a gene; V was cut back by 5 bases and J by 0 bases. The germline gives CDR1 SGHAT, CDR2 FQNNGV. The DNA for the CDR3 is TGTGCCAGCAGCCCCGGACTAGCGCGCTCCTACGAGCAGTACTTC. It encodes CASSPGLARSYEQYF.

The chain has TRBV5-4 and TRBJ1-2; no firm D call. The germline CDR1 and CDR2 sequences are SGHNT and YYREEE (reference sequence). The V gene lost 0 bases and the J gene lost 5 bases, with 11 bases spanning the gap. CDR3 length: 14 amino acids. The CDR3 sequence is CASSLERVQYGYTF. The CDR3, as DNA: TGTGCCAGCAGCTTGGAGAGGGTACAGTATGGCTACACCTTC.

This rearrangement joins TRBV5-8 to TRBJ2-7; D unresolved. The V and J ends lost 3 bases and 1 base respectively, with 5 bases between them. From germline, CDR1 is SGHTS and CDR2 YDEGEE. The CDR3 is 12 residues long. The chain's CDR3 is CASSSPSYEQYF. DNA for the CDR3: TGTGCCAGCAGCTCTCCTTCCTACGAGCAGTACTTC. The full variable domain, rest sourced from reference TRBV5-8 and TRBJ2-7, is EAGVTQSPTHLIKTRGQQATLRCSPISGHTSVYWYQQALGLGLQFLLWYDEGEERNRGNFPPRFSGRQFPNYSSELNVNALELEDSALYLCASSSPSYEQYFGPGTRLTVT.

This clone was detected only a few times. This chain joins TRBV7-2 and TRBJ2-3; 9 bases are shared with TRBD1. After removal of 0 bases from V and 5 bases from J, the junction contained 3 bases not matched to a gene. Looked up from germline, CDR1 is SGHTA and CDR2 is FQGNSA. The CDR3 has 15 residues. The CDR3 region has the DNA TGTGCCAGCAGCTTAGCACAGGGGGCTGGAGATACGCAGTATTTT. It codes for CASSLAQGAGDTQYF.

The V gene is TRBV5-4, the J gene TRBJ1-1, with TRBD1 identical over 7 bases. The CDR3 consists of 14 residues. The germline V gene encodes CDR1 SGHNT and CDR2 YYREEE (reference sequence). J was trimmed by 1 base and V by 3 bases; bases with no gene match: 3. The CDR3 coding sequence is TGTGCCAGCAGCTCGGGACAGACGAACACTGAAGCTTTCTTT. Translating gives CASSSGQTNTEAFF.

The chain employs TRBV6-6 and TRBJ2-5; 10 positions agree with TRBD2. After removal of 2 bases from V and 5 bases from J, the junction contained 5 bases not matched to a gene. The CDR3 has 15 amino acids. Per the germline V gene, CDR1 is MNHNY and CDR2 is SVGAGI (reference sequence). CDR3 sequence: CASSYPSGGAETQYF. The CDR3 DNA reads TGTGCCAGCAGTTACCCGAGCGGGGGGGCCGAGACCCAGTACTTC.

J is TRBJ2-4 and V is TRBV7-8; 7 positions agree with TRBD2. Germline trimming cut 1 base from V and 0 bases from J; bases unmatched to any gene: 6. This CDR3 region has 17 residues. Germline V gene data show CDR1 as SGHVS and CDR2 as FQNEAQ. This chain's CDR3 is CASSLGRLAVAKNIQYF. The CDR3 bases are TGTGCCAGCAGCTTAGGGCGGCTAGCGGTAGCCAAAAACATTCAGTACTTC.

The J gene is TRBJ2-3, the V gene TRBV29-1; 13 bases map to TRBD2. CDR1 is SQVTM and CDR2 is ANQGSEA in the germline V gene. J gave up 7 bases and V 7 bases, and 2 bases lay outside the gene matches. This CDR3 spans 12 amino acids. CDR3 sequence (DNA): TGCAGCGGGACTAGCGGGAGAAATACGCAGTATTTT. Translating gives CSGTSGRNTQYF.

V is TRBV19 and J is TRBJ2-7; D perhaps matches TRBD1 (6 bases). This CDR3 comprises 14 residues. V was shortened by 6 bases and J by 0 bases, with 12 bases between the two germline ends. CDR1 LNHDA and CDR2 SQIVND come from the germline V gene (reference sequence). CDR3 protein: CASSPRGSSYEQYF. The CDR3 DNA follows: TGTGCCAGTAGCCCCAGGGGAAGCTCCTACGAGCAGTACTTC.

V is TRBV5-4 and J is TRBJ2-5; 9 positions match TRBD2. Losses at the gene ends were 1 base for V and 4 bases for J; bases not matched to a gene: 5. Germline V CDR1 and CDR2: SGHNT, YYREEE (reference sequence). The CDR3 consists of 15 residues. CDR3 residues: CASSLKAGGGETQYF. The DNA for the CDR3 is TGTGCCAGCAGCTTGAAAGCGGGGGGAGGAGAGACCCAGTACTTC. The full variable domain, completed using reference TRBV5-4 and TRBJ2-5, is ETGVTQSPTHLIKTRGQQVTLRCSSQSGHNTVSWYQQALGQGPQFIFQYYREEENGRGNFPPRFSGLQFPNYSSELNVNALELDDSALYLCASSLKAGGGETQYFGPGTRLLVL.

The count of this clone is one. The chain carries TRBV5-1 and TRBJ2-7; weak D call: TRBD1 (6 bases). CDR1 and CDR2 (germline): SGHRS, YFSETQ. This CDR3 comprises 13 residues. Trimming cost V 0 bases and J 3 bases, with 7 bases left between them. The chain's CDR3 is CASSLGGLYEQYF. The CDR3, as DNA: TGCGCCAGCAGCTTGGGGGGGCTCTACGAGCAGTACTTC.

The chain is built from TRBV11-2 and TRBJ2-1, with D maybe TRBD2 (5 bases). CDR3 length equals 16 residues. Trimming took off 5 bases at V and 6 bases at J, with 20 bases between the two ends. Germline V gene data show CDR1 as SGHAT and CDR2 as FQNNGV. CDR3 sequence: CASSLQGGSLSNEQFF. The CDR3 nucleotides are TGTGCCAGCAGCCTCCAAGGTGGGAGTTTGAGCAATGAGCAGTTCTTC.

The V call is TRBV7-2, the J call TRBJ2-1, with D possibly being TRBD2 (5 bases). Trimming pared 5 bases from V and 5 bases from J, leaving 10 bases between. CDR1 and CDR2 (germline): SGHTA, FQGNSA. This CDR3 spans 13 amino acids. CDR3 amino acids: CASSADLNNEQFF. The CDR3 DNA reads as TGTGCCAGCAGCGCGGACTTAAACAATGAGCAGTTCTTC.

The chain combines TRBV5-6 with TRBJ2-1; D may be TRBD1 (5 bases). Trimming took off 4 bases at V and 8 bases at J, with 19 bases between the two ends. Germline CDR1 reads SGHDT; CDR2 reads YYEEEE. The CDR3 loop spans 15 amino acids. The CDR3 DNA reads as TGTGCCAGCAGCGCCGACAGCCAACCACGGGATGAGCAGTTCTTC. This encodes CASSADSQPRDEQFF.

The chain employs TRBV6-6 and TRBJ2-1, with 7 bases that match TRBD2. The CDR3 consists of 15 residues. Germline CDR1 and CDR2: MNHNY and SVGAGI (reference sequence). V trimming: 1 base; J trimming: 6 bases; junction bases outside the gene matches: 6. The CDR3 sequence: CASSYFGRRGNEQFF. For the CDR3, the DNA is TGTGCCAGCAGTTACTTCGGGAGGAGGGGCAATGAGCAGTTCTTC.

The genes are TRBV2 and TRBJ2-7; 7 bases are shared with TRBD2. V trimming: 4 bases; J trimming: 2 bases; junction bases outside the gene matches: 14. In germline, CDR1 is SNHLY, CDR2 FYNNEI. CDR3 length equals 17 residues. CDR3 residues: CASSVYGGDGGTYEQYF. In nucleotides, the CDR3 is TGTGCCAGCAGTGTATATGGGGGGGACGGCGGGACCTACGAGCAGTACTTC.

CDR3 DNA sequence: TGTGCCAGCAGCTGGGACTACACAGATACGCAGTATTTT. Translation: CASSWDYTDTQYF. The chain employs TRBV11-3 and TRBJ2-3, with TRBD2 identical over 7 bases. Unmatched junction bases numbered 0, after V lost 4 bases and J lost 2 bases. Germline V gene data show CDR1 as SGHNT and CDR2 as YENEEA. CDR3 length equals 13 residues.